This T cell receptor (beta chain) stems from a study of CD4 T cells in relation to SARS-CoV-2 and coronaviruses. Across the whole study: PBMCs were cultured with antigen for roughly 10 days before TCR beta sequencing.

This clone came up once. What it binds is unknown. The V gene lost 8 bases and the J gene lost 5 bases, with 14 bases spanning the gap. The length of the CDR3 is 13 residues. The V gene's germline CDR1 is MDHEN and CDR2 SYDVKM. Profiled with immunoSEQ multiplex PCR; TCRdb holds only in-frame clones, not every one. The top ten clones hold around 3.3% of a sample with about 31,000 clones, over 60% of them seen once. V is TRBV28 and J is TRBJ2-3; D unclear. Sequencing used memory CD4+ T cells from PBMCs, cultured in vitro. The source is an adult with COVID-19. For the CDR3, the DNA is TGTGCCAGCGTAGCTGGTACTATAGATACGCAGTATTTT. Residues: CASVAGTIDTQYF.